This TCR beta chain comes out of a study of shared clonotypes between healthy human individuals. Broader study findings: Generation probabilities were higher for clonotypes shared across all four sorted-subset donors than for unshared ones.

CD45RO negativity and positive selection for CCR7 defined naive CD8 cells, a population that excluded terminally differentiated effector memory CD45RA+ cells. For each subset, genomic DNA was distributed in equal portions over several immunoSEQ plates. Only in-frame clones appear in the TCRdb table, and some are missing; sequencing was by immunoSEQ multiplex PCR. Of millions of clones in the sample, roughly 94% were seen once. Regarding this clone: The antigen remains unidentified.

Specimen: naive CD8+ T cells sorted from blood. The sequence was collected from a man aged 18 to 30 in good health.

CDR3 protein: CASNPFGTSGQETQYF. Written as DNA, the CDR3 is TGTGCCAGCAACCCTTTCGGGACTAGCGGTCAAGAGACCCAGTACTTC. The V call is TRBV7-9, the J call TRBJ2-5, with 11 positions matching TRBD2. V was pared by 7 bases and J by 2 bases, with 9 bases of the junction left unmatched. Germline-derived CDR1 and CDR2 are SEHNR and FQNEAQ (reference sequence). The CDR3 is 16 residues long.